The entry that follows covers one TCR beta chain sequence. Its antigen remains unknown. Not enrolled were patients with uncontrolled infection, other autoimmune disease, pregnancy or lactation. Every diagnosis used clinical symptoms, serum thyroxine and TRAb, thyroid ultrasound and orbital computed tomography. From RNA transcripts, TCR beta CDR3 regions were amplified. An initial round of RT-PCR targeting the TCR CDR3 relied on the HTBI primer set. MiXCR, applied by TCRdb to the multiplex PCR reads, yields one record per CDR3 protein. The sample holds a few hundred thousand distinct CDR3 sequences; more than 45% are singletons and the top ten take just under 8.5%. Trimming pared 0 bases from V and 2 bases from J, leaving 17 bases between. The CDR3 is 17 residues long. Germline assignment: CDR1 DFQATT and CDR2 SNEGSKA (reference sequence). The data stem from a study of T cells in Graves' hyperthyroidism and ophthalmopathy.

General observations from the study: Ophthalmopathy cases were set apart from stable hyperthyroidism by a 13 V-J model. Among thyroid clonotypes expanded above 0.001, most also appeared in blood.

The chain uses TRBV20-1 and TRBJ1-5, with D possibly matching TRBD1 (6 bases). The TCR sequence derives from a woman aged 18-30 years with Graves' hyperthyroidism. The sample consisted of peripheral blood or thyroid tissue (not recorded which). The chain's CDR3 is CSAREPFGGRGNQPQHF. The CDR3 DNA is TGCAGTGCTAGAGAACCCTTTGGGGGCAGGGGCAATCAGCCCCAGCATTTT.